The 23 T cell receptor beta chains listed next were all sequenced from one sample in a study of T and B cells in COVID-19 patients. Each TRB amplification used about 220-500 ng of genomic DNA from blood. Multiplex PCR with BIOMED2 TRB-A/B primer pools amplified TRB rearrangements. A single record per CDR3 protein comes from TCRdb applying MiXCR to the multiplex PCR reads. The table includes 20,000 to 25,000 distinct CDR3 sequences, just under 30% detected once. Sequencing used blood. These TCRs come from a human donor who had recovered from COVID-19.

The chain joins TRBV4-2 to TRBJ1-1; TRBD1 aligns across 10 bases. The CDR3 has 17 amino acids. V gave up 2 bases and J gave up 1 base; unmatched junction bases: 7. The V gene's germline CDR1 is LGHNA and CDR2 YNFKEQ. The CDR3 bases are TGTGCCAGCAGCCAATCTCGGTGGACAGGGGGGAACACTGAAGCTTTCTTT. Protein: CASSQSRWTGGNTEAFF.

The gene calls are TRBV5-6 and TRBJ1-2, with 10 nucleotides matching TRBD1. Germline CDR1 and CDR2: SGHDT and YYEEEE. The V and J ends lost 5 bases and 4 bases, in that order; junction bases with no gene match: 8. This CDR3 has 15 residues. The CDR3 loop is CASSFLRQGAYGYTF. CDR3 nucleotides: TGTGCCAGCAGTTTCCTCAGACAGGGGGCCTATGGCTACACCTTC.

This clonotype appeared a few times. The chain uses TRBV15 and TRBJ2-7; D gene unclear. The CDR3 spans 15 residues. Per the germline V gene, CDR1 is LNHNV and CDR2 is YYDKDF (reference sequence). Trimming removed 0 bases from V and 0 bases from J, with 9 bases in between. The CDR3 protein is CATSRDPLASYEQYF. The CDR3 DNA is TGTGCCACCAGCAGAGACCCACTTGCCTCCTACGAGCAGTACTTC.

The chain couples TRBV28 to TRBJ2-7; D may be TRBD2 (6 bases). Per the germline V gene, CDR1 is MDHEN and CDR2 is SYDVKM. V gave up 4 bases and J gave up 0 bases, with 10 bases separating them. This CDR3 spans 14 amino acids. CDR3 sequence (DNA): TGTGCCAGCAGTTATCCGGGGGACTCCTACGAGCAGTACTTC. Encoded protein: CASSYPGDSYEQYF.

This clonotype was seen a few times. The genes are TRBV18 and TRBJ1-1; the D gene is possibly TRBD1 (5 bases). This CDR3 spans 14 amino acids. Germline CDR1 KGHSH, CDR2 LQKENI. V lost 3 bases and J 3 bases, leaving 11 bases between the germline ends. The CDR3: CASSPNTGHTEAFF. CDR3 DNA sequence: TGTGCCAGCTCACCCAATACGGGACACACTGAAGCTTTCTTT. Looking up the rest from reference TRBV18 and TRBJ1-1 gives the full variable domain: NAGVMQNPRHLVRRRGQEARLRCSPMKGHSHVYWYRQLPEEGLKFMVYLQKENIIDESGMPKERFSAEFPKEGPSILRIQQVVRGDSAAYFCASSPNTGHTEAFFGQGTRLTVV.

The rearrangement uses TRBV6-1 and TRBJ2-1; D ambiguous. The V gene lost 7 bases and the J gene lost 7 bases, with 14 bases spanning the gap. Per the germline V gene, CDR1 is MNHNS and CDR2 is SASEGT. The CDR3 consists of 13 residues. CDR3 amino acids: CASTASRVNEQFF. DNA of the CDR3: TGTGCCAGCACGGCGTCCCGCGTAAATGAGCAGTTCTTC.

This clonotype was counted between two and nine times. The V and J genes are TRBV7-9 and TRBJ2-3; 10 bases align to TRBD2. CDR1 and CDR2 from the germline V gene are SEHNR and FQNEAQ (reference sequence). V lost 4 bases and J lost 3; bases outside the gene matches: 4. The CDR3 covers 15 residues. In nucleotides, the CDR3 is TGTGCCAGCAGCTACGTAGCGGGAGGTACAGATACGCAGTATTTT. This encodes CASSYVAGGTDTQYF. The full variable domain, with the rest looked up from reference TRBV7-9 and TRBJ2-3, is DTGVSQNPRHKITKRGQNVTFRCDPISEHNRLYWYRQTLGQGPEFLTYFQNEAQLEKSRLLSDRFSAERPKGSFSTLEIQRTEQGDSAMYLCASSYVAGGTDTQYFGPGTRLTVL.

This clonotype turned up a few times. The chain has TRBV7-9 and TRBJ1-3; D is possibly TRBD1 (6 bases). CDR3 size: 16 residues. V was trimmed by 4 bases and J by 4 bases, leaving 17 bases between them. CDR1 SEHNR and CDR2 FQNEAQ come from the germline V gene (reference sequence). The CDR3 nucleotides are TGTGCCAGCAGCTCCACCTTCGCAGGGGTCGGAAACACCATATATTTT. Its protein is CASSSTFAGVGNTIYF. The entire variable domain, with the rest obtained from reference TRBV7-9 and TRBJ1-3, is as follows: DTGVSQNPRHKITKRGQNVTFRCDPISEHNRLYWYRQTLGQGPEFLTYFQNEAQLEKSRLLSDRFSAERPKGSFSTLEIQRTEQGDSAMYLCASSSTFAGVGNTIYFGEGSWLTVV.

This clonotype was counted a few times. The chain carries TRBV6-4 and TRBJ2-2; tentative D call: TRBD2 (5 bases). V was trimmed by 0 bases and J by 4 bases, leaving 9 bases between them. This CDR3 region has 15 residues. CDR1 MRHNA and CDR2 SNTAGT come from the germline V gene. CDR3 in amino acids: CASSDSGGLTGELFF. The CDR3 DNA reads TGTGCCAGCAGTGACTCGGGCGGACTCACCGGGGAGCTGTTTTTT.

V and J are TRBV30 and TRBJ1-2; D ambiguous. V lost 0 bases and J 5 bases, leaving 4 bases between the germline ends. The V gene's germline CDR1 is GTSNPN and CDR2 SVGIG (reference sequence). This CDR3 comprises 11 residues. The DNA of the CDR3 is TGTGCCTGGAGTGTACAATATGGCTACACCTTC. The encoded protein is CAWSVQYGYTF.

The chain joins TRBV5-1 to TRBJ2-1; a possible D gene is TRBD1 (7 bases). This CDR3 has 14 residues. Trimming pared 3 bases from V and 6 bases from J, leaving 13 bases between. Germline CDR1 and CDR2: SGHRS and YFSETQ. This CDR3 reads CASSSQGGPNEQFF. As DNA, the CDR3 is TGCGCCAGCAGCTCTCAGGGGGGTCCCAATGAGCAGTTCTTC.

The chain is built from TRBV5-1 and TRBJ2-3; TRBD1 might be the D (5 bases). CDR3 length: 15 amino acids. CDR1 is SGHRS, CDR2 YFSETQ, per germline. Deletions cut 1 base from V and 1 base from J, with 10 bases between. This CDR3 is CASSLYWGGTDTQYF. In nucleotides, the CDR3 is TGCGCCAGCAGCTTGTATTGGGGCGGCACAGATACGCAGTATTTT.

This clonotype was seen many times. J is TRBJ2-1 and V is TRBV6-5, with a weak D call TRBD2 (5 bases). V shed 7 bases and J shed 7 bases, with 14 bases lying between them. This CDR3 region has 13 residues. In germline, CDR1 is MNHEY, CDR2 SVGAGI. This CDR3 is CASKRERANEQFF. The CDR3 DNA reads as TGTGCCAGCAAAAGGGAGAGGGCGAATGAGCAGTTCTTC.

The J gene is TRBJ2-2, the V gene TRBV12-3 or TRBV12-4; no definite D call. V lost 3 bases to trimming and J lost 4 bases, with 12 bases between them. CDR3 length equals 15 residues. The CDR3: CASSLGYIGTGELFF. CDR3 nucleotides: TGTGCCAGCAGTTTGGGGTACATAGGCACCGGGGAGCTGTTTTTT.

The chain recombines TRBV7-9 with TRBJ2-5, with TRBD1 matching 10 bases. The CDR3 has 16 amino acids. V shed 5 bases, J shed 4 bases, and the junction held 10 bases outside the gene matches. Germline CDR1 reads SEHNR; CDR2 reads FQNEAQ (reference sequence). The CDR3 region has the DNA TGTGCCAGCAGCGTATACCGGGACAGGGGCGGAGAGACCCAGTACTTC. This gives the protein CASSVYRDRGGETQYF.

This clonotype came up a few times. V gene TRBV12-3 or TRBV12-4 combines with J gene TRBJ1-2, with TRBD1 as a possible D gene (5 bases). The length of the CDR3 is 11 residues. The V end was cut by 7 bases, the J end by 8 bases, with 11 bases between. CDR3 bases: TGTGCCAGCAACCTGGGACTCGGCTACACCTTC. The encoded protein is CASNLGLGYTF.

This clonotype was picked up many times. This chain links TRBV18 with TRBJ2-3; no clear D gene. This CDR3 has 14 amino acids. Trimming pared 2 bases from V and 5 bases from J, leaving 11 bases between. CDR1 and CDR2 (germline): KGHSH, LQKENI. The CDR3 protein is CASSPRRVGDTQYF. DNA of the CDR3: TGTGCCAGCTCACCAAGACGGGTGGGAGATACGCAGTATTTT. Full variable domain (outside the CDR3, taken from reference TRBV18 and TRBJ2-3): NAGVMQNPRHLVRRRGQEARLRCSPMKGHSHVYWYRQLPEEGLKFMVYLQKENIIDESGMPKERFSAEFPKEGPSILRIQQVVRGDSAAYFCASSPRRVGDTQYFGPGTRLTVL.

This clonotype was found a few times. The CDR3 nucleotides are TGTGCCAGCAGCCCCACAGTAAGCAACTACAATGAGCAGTTCTTC. It specifies CASSPTVSNYNEQFF. V usage is TRBV27 and J usage is TRBJ2-1; D gene ambiguous. The germline V gene encodes CDR1 MNHEY and CDR2 SMNVEV (reference sequence). This CDR3 contains 15 residues. Trimming stripped 6 bases from V and 3 bases from J, with 15 bases between.

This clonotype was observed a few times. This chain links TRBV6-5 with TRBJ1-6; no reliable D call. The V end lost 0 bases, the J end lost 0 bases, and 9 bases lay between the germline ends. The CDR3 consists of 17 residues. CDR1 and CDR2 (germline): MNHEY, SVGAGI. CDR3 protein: CASSYSTGSSYNSPLHF. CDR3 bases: TGTGCCAGCAGTTACTCGACGGGGAGCTCCTATAATTCACCCCTCCACTTT.

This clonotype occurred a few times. In DNA, the CDR3 is TGTGCCAGCAGTGCCGCGAAGGGGTGGGGAAACTACGAGCAGTACTTC. Its translation: CASSAAKGWGNYEQYF. This chain connects TRBV6-5 to TRBJ2-7; perhaps TRBD1 as D (5 bases). The CDR3 runs to 16 residues. Per germline, CDR1 MNHEY and CDR2 SVGAGI. V was pared by 5 bases and J by 3 bases, with 20 bases between.

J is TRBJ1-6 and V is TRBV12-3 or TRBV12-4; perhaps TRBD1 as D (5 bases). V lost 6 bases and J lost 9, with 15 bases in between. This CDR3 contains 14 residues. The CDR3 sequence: CASSYDPRGSPLHF. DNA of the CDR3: TGTGCCAGCAGCTACGACCCAAGGGGTTCACCCCTCCACTTT.

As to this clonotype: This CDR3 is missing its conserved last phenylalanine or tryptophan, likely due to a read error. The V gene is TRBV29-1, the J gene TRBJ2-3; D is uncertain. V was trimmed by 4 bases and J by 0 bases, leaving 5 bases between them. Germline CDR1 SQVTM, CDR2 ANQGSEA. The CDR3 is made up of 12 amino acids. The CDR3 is CSVVGSTDTQYL. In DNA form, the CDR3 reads TGCAGCGTTGTGGGTAGCACAGATACGCAGTATTTA.

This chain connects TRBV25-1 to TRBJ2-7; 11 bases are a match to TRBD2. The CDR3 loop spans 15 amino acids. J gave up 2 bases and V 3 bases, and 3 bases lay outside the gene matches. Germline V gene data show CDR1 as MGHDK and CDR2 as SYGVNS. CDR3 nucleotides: TGTGCCAGCAGTGATCCACTAGCGGGAGCCTACGAGCAGTACTTC. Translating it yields CASSDPLAGAYEQYF.